The sequence of this TCR beta chain was determined in a study of beta chain features in type 1 diabetes. Study in general: Healthy donors and patients had similar age, gender and cell yields. Study results and limitations: When Type 1 diabetes patients were examined, their TCRB CDR3s proved moderately but significantly shorter in all four CD4+ subsets.

Germline lookup yields CDR1 SGHTA and CDR2 FQGNSA. The CDR3 loop spans 13 amino acids. Expressed TCRB transcripts were sequenced after all isolated RNA was converted to cDNA. The assay was immunoSEQ multiplex PCR, and TCRdb's table has in-frame clones only and misses some. The profile shows a few hundred thousand clones, 9.5% to 10% of them singletons. This clone occurred a few times. Its antigen is not identified. Sorting of CD4+ naive, central memory, regulatory and stem cell-like memory cells was performed via CD45RO/CCR7/CD25/CD127/CD95/CD27. Purity (above 98%) was reached by all sorted populations.

The origin of this receptor is a man aged 30 to 45 with type 1 diabetes. V and J are TRBV7-2 and TRBJ2-7; 8 bases agree with TRBD2. The J call may not be correct, given that the DNA end is closer to TRBJ2-1. The sequenced sample was central memory CD4+ T cells from blood. CDR3 nucleotides: TGTGCCAGCAGCTTAGTCCAGCGGGAGTGGCAGTTCTTC. This codes for CASSLVQREWQFF.